The entry below gives a single TCR beta chain sequence along with its context. Its antigen remains unidentified. Libraries were prepared by immunoSEQ multiplex PCR; TCRdb keeps only in-frame clonotypes and omits some of them. This sample has tens of thousands of clones, each found more than once. The data belong to a study of T cells after posttransplantation cyclophosphamide. Whole-study results and caveats: Recipient CMV seropositivity and CMV reactivation strongly tracked TRB clonality. Donor-recipient repertoire similarity was low at 1-2 months, rising over year one. Skin or GI-infiltrating T cells shared few TRB sequences with blood.

Sequencing was done on a sample of PBMCs. The receptor's source is a middle-aged man in good health, CMV-negative, and a related stem cell transplant donor.

The CDR3 DNA follows: TGTGCCAGCATGCTAGCGCCTAATGAAAAACTGTTTTTT. This gives the protein CASMLAPNEKLFF. The chain joins TRBV2 to TRBJ1-4; D gene uncertain. This CDR3 comprises 13 residues. Trimming cost V 7 bases and J 3 bases, with 9 bases left between them. The germline V gene has CDR1 SNHLY and CDR2 FYNNEI.